Following are 3 T cell receptor beta chains from one sample sequenced in a study of T cell responses to AZD1222 COVID-19 vaccine. Repertoires were generated with immunoSEQ multiplex PCR, while TCRdb's copy carries only in-frame clones and drops some. The table has 180,000 or so clones, approximately 94% seen once; the top ten hold about 2.5%. The sample in question was peripheral blood, obtained on day 0 of AZD1222 vaccination. These TCRs come from an adult in good health.

V gene TRBV5-4 combines with J gene TRBJ2-1; 7 bases are shared with TRBD1. The V gene's germline CDR1 is SGHNT and CDR2 YYREEE (reference sequence). The CDR3 consists of 14 residues. J gave up 2 bases and V 2 bases, and 1 base lay outside the gene matches. For the CDR3, the DNA is TGTGCCAGCAGCTTCGGGACAGCCTACAATGAGCAGTTCTTC. Protein product: CASSFGTAYNEQFF. The full variable domain, its missing parts supplied by reference TRBV5-4 and TRBJ2-1, is ETGVTQSPTHLIKTRGQQVTLRCSSQSGHNTVSWYQQALGQGPQFIFQYYREEENGRGNFPPRFSGLQFPNYSSELNVNALELDDSALYLCASSFGTAYNEQFFGPGTRLTVL.

This clone was picked up one time. The chain recombines TRBV5-5 with TRBJ1-1; possible D gene TRBD1, 6 bases. This CDR3 comprises 14 residues. Germline V gene lookup returns CDR1 SGHKS and CDR2 YYEKEE (reference sequence). Deletions cut 2 bases from V and 5 bases from J, with 13 bases between. The CDR3 sequence is CASSFGGAGTEAFF. CDR3 in DNA: TGTGCCAGCAGCTTCGGGGGCGCGGGGACTGAAGCTTTCTTT.

The chain employs TRBV6-5 and TRBJ2-1; D is uncertain. The CDR3 covers 14 residues. V shed 4 bases and J shed 6 bases, with 13 bases lying between them. CDR1 and CDR2 (germline): MNHEY, SVGAGI. This chain's CDR3 is CASSFSAWLNEQFF. Written as DNA, the CDR3 is TGTGCCAGCAGTTTCTCGGCTTGGCTCAATGAGCAGTTCTTC.